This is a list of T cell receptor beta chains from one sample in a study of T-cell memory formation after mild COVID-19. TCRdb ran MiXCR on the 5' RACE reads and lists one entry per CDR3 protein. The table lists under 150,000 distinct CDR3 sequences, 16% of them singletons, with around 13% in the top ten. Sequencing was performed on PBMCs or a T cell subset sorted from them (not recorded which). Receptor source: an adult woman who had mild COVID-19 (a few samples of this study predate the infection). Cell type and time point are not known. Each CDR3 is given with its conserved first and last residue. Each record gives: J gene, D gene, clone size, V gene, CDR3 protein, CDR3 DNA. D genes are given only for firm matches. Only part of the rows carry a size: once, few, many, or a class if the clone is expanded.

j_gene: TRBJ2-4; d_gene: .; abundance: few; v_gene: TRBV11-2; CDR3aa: CASSSRDGQSPSELLAKNIQYF; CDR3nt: TGTGCCAGCAGCTCTAGAGACGGACAGTCGCCCAGCGAACTCCTAGCCAAAAACATTCAGTACTTC
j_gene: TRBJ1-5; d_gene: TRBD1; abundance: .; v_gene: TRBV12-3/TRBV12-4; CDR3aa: CASSLTTGVGFQPQHF; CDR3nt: TGTGCCAGCAGTTTAACGACAGGGGTGGGGTTTCAGCCCCAGCATTTT
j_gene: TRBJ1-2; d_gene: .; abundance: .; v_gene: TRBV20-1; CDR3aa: CSASTGFYGYTF; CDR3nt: TGCAGTGCTAGCACAGGGTTCTATGGCTACACCTTC
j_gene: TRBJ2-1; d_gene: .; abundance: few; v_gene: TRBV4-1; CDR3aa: CASSQNVGGQFF; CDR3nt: TGCGCCAGCAGCCAAAACGTGGGGGGGCAGTTCTTC
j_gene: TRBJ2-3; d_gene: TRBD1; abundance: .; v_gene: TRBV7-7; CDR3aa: CASSQTGSGTDTQYF; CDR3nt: TGTGCCAGCAGCCAGACAGGGTCCGGGACAGATACGCAGTATTTT
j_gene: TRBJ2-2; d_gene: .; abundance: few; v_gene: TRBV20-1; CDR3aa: CSASTPGTGELFF; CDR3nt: TGCAGTGCCTCAACGCCGGGGACCGGGGAGCTGTTTTTT
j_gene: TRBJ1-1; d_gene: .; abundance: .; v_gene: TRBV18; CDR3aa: CASSPQTGNTEAFF; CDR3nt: TGTGCCAGCTCACCACAGACCGGGAACACTGAAGCTTTCTTT
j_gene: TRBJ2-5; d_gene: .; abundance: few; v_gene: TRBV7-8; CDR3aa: CASSEISAQETQYF; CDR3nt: TGTGCCAGCAGCGAAATTAGCGCCCAAGAGACCCAGTACTTC
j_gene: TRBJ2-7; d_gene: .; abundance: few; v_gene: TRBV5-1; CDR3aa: CASSLGTGNHEQYF; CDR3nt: TGCGCCAGCAGCTTGGGAACAGGGAATCACGAGCAGTACTTC
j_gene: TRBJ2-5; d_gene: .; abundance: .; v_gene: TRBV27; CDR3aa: CASIEGETQYF; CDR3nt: TGTGCCAGCATCGAGGGGGAGACCCAGTACTTC
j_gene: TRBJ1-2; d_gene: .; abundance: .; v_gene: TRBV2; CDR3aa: CASSEWGGDANYGYTF; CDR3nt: TGTGCCAGCAGTGAATGGGGCGGGGACGCTAACTATGGCTACACCTTC
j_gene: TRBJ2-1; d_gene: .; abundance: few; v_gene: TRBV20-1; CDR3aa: CSASGSYNEQFF; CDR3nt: TGCAGTGCTAGCGGCTCCTACAATGAGCAGTTCTTC
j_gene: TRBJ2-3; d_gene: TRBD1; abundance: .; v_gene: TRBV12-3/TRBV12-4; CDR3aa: CASSPVGGTGVTDTQYF; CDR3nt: TGTGCCAGCAGCCCTGTAGGAGGGACAGGGGTCACAGATACGCAGTATTTT
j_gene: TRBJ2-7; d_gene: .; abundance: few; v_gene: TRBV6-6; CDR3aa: CASRSRSDEQYF; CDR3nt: TGTGCCAGCAGAAGTCGTTCCGACGAGCAGTACTTC
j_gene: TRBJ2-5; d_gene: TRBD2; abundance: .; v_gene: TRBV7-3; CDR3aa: CASSFGTSPKETQYF; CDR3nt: TGTGCCAGCAGCTTCGGGACTAGCCCGAAGGAGACCCAGTACTTC
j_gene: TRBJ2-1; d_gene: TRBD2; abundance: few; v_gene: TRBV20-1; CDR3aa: CSARASGRSYNEQFF; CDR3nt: TGCAGTGCTAGAGCTAGCGGACGCTCCTACAATGAGCAGTTCTTC